This T cell receptor beta chain was recovered during a study of cytomegalovirus exposure and HLA in healthy donors (dated by TCRdb to the late 2010s). With respect to the entire study: An earlier analysis of roughly 500 of the donors reported over 250 Gb of sequence data and around 100 million unique TCR beta sequences obtained from around 170 million T cells. HLA typing covered class I and class II loci at four-digit resolution. Alongside the repertoire data, information on donor age, sex, ethnicity and CMV serostatus was compiled. Among 300 to 450 genotyped donors of the cohort, an average of 235,054 unique TCR beta nucleotide sequences were sequenced per donor, around 18% of them non-productive. High-throughput TCR immunosequencing, statistical association of individual TCRs with disease status, and machine learning were combined to predict cytomegalovirus infection status. The number of donors typed differed by locus, with roughly 620-640 for A, B, C, DRB1 and DQB1, over 500 for DQA1, 600 to 610 for DPA1, and some 440 for DPB1. The study aimed to test whether signatures of past pathogen exposure could be identified by cataloging public T cell receptors. Of the roughly 420 genotyped donors, 75% to 85% were placed in the genetic ancestry cluster associated with self-reported Caucasian donors. To study patterns of TCR occurrence, a later analysis re-analyzed previously published TCR beta repertoires from 666 donors and added high-resolution HLA genotyping. Roughly 5 DR-DQ haplotypes were handled as single units for association and clustering, since linkage in the cohort was strong. Using immunosequencing, the study profiled T cell repertoires from roughly 650 subjects and related those repertoires to cytomegalovirus serostatus. All discovery cohort repertoires had been generated on a single sequencing platform. Rather than drawing on any new phenotypic data, the later analysis identified candidate immune exposures from TCR beta sequences and the way those sequences occurred across donors. A later genetic analysis used genome-wide SNP genotypes for about 60% of the roughly 700 donors, treating that subset as a discovery cohort. In addition to the first cohort of 500 to 850 subjects, a separate validation cohort of 120 different subjects was used. An earlier analysis of 587 of the donors applied high-throughput TCR beta sequencing to assess whether each TCR beta V gene segment acted as functional or pseudogenic. An early release that covered some 630 HLA-typed donors contained around 330 gigabases of sequencing data and 75 million to 100 million unique TCR sequences. Broad study findings and their caveats: For the cohort, immune exposure information was limited to CMV serostatus. The presence/absence analyses assumed that sequencing depth was roughly uniform across donors, and that assumption may not be true. The authors suggested that the approach could potentially be generalized to other disease states and immunological phenotypes. HLA typing was unavailable for some donors at each locus, so association tests used only the typed subset. In a later analysis, several top co-occurrence clusters were reported to appear linked to parvovirus B19, influenza, CMV and Epstein-Barr virus. A further reported finding was that TCR beta sequences accurately predicted the HLA-A and HLA-B alleles for most subjects in the first cohort. In a later genetic analysis, a missense DCLRE1C variant was associated with V-gene and J-gene trimming of TCR beta chains, and the association was replicated in an independent cohort. Because counts were too low, fewer than 20 rarely observed V segments, including chromosome 9 orphons, were excluded from the earlier analysis of 587 of the donors. This cohort had only TCR beta chains sequenced, and the lack of alpha or paired-chain data limited which features could be detected. In an earlier analysis of around 500 of the donors, most TCR beta V segments appeared in productive rearrangements about 90% or about 30% of the time, broadly matching IMGT annotations. According to a later analysis, TCR association rates differed among HLA loci, with DRB1 alleles showing the most associated TCRs and HLA-C alleles showing the fewest. Cytomegalovirus status was reported to be diagnosed by the classifier with high specificity and sensitivity in both the original and validation cohorts. A few of the identified cytomegalovirus-associated TCR beta chains were confirmed in vitro to be specific for cytomegalovirus antigens. According to a later genetic analysis, donors in an Asian-associated ancestry cluster had fewer N-insertions in productive TCRs than the roughly 660-donor mean. Specific HLA alleles were associated with over 15,000 TCR beta sequences at a false discovery rate of 0.05 in a later analysis. A group of highly shared sequence variants was considered likely to be a technical artifact of the sequencing pipeline. Because the 87-base-pair reads could not distinguish some IMGT-functional V segments, including TRBV6-2 and TRBV6-3, those segments were excluded. Correlated functional status among segregating V segments might reflect linkage disequilibrium, but an unknown experimental factor could not be ruled out. A later analysis found that HLA-associated TCR beta chains were more clonally expanded and had lower generation probabilities than equally common non-associated chains. Assigning TCR associations to individual alleles was difficult when HLA alleles, especially DR and DQ, strongly co-occurred. The study gave a list of around 170 TCR beta chains associated with cytomegalovirus. According to a later analysis, most CMV-associated TCR beta chains appeared to be HLA-restricted, and the HLA associations seemed to be driven largely by CMV exposure. Most TCR sequences were observed very rarely across donors, whereas some public TCRs were present in many individuals.

Looking up the germline V gene yields CDR1 SGHTA and CDR2 FQGTGA. From the cysteine through the phenylalanine, the CDR3 covers 15 amino acids. Only the CDR3 portion is preserved as DNA: 45 bases, with reading frame beginning at the first base. Unmatched junction bases come to 8, with V trimmed by 2 bases and J by 7 bases. The cohort comprised several hundred healthy bone marrow donors. All cohort members were sampled while nominally healthy, although unrecorded immune exposures were likely present. The donor tested CMV seropositive and was one of the 289 seropositive cohort members. A peripheral blood sample was provided by each donor, and peripheral blood mononuclear cells were used for TCR beta sequencing. Genomic DNA was extracted from the blood cell samples with the Qiagen DNeasy Blood Extraction Kit. Details on this clone: No cognate antigen has been identified for it. Base-call qualities are not available, and no considerably larger clone is one nucleotide away.

The library was produced with the immunoSEQ multiplex PCR assay. For the multiplex PCR, a mixture combining 60 forward primers for TCR Vbeta segments and 13 reverse primers for TCR Jbeta segments was used. Amplification of the CDR3 region of rearranged TCR beta genes was performed with a multiplex PCR assay on genomic DNA. The Illumina HiSeq System was used to sequence the amplified TCR beta libraries as 87-base-pair reads. On the study's bioinformatics: Across the 500 to 700 repertoires, a later analysis counted approximately 75 million unique TCR beta chains, some 11 million of which were shared by at least two donors. Raw reads were error-corrected and collapsed into unique sequences by a nearest-neighbor algorithm in which closely related sequences were merged to remove PCR and sequencing errors. Alignment of CDR3 sequences to IMGT reference sequences was used to assign V, D and J gene segments. For a sequence to be retained, a match of at least six nucleotides to both a V gene segment and a J gene segment was required. Rearrangements were called productive when the CDR3 lacked stop codons and stayed in frame with V and J; all others were non-productive. Following IMGT convention, CDR3 was defined as the stretch from the second conserved V-encoded cysteine to the conserved J-encoded phenylalanine. Sequences without an unambiguous match to a single V gene segment were excluded from the earlier analysis of over 500 of the donors. In an earlier analysis of around 590 of the donors, a V segment was called functional when productive rearrangements were above 56.7%, and segregating when the standard deviation between donors exceeded 5%. A statistical classification framework was built for diagnosing cytomegalovirus status from the catalog of TCR beta chain sequences. V and J gene assignment, in a later analysis, came from comparing TCR nucleotide sequences with IMGT/GENE-DB human TR gene sequences. A later analysis assigned CDR3 sequences and most-parsimonious VDJ recombination scenarios with the TCRdist pipeline. In a later analysis, every TCR beta chain was defined by the combination of its CDR3 amino acid sequence and its V-gene family, and reads without a unique V-gene family were dropped. A later analysis removed 592 highly shared, low-generation-probability nucleotide sequences to deal with suspected cross-contamination and a sequencing artifact. For each public chain, a later analysis derived a clonal expansion index from normalized ranks of inferred template counts within each repertoire. A later analysis computed generation probabilities with a VDJ recombination model fitted to out-of-frame rearrangements, and checked the results against IGoR. In a later analysis, hypergeometric tests were used to score TCR-TCR, TCR-HLA and TCR-CMV co-occurrence, with a repertoire-size bias correction applied to TCR pairs. In a later analysis, false discovery rates were estimated by permuting HLA or CMV assignments 20 times. In a later analysis, co-occurring TCRs were grouped using DBSCAN, and TCRdist sequence similarity was added for clustering within HLA-allele-positive subsets. For co-occurrence clustering, repertoires with fewer than 30,000 or more than 120,000 public chains were excluded, along with five or six repertoires with anomalous nucleotide sharing. TCRdb obtained this table from immuneACCESS and retained in-frame rearrangements with V and J assigned. These tables miss some clones; where compared with another copy, unresolved V genes account for less than half of the shortfall, and the remainder is unexplained. That table supplies the V and J calls and clone size; D and trimming were determined from the DNA. The sample table shows about 150,000 clones, and 80% are seen once. The ten biggest clones cover 5.5% to 7.5% of the sample.

This sequence uses TRBV7-3 and TRBJ1-1, with TRBD1 identical over 9 junction bases. The material sequenced was PBMCs. The source is a man aged 25 to 40 in good health and CMV-seropositive. CDR3 region: CASSLLGGQGSEAFF. The nucleotides are TGTGCCAGCAGCTTATTGGGAGGACAGGGGAGTGAAGCTTTCTTT. Outside the CDR3, residues come from the reference TRBV7-3 and TRBJ1-1 proteins, so the full variable domain is: GAGVSQTPSNKVTEKGKYVELRCDPISGHTALYWYRQSLGQGPEFLIYFQGTGAADDSGLPNDRFFAVRPEGSVSTLKIQRTERGDSAVYLCASSLLGGQGSEAFFGQGTRLTVV.